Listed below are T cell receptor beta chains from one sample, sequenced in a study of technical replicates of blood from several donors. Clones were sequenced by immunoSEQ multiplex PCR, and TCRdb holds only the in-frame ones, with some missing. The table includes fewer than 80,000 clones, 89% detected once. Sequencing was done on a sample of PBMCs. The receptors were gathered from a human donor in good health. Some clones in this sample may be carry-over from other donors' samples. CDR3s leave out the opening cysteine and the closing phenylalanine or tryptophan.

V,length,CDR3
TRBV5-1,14,ASSPTTGGLNEKLF
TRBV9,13,ASSIRTGGLETQY
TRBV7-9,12,ASSPRDRNYEQY
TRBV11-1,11,ASGTSGYNEQF
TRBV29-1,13,SVAGAGQRQETQY
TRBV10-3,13,AISDRDRGYNEQF
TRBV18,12,ASSPATAYNEQF
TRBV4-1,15,ASSQARGAGDSYEQY
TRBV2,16,ASSDELGRSSYNSPLH
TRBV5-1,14,ASSPGSPQLGHIQY
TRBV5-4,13,ASSRGGSLPETQY
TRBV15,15,ATSSTKGLASYNEQF
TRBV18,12,ASSPPGRGDEQY
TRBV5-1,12,ASSFMGRGQPQH
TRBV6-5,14,ASSYGGTDSSYEQY
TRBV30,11,ACRLAGDNEQF
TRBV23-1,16,ASTNTRSRDRMNTEAF
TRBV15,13,ATSRGDRGEDGYT
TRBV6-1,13,ASSEGSGGNQPQH
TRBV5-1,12,ASSRTETNEKLF
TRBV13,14,ASSLGGLVKSDTQY
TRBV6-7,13,ASSRGLAGVPEQY
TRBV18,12,ASSQTEGGAGYT
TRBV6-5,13,ASSYGDRGAYEQY
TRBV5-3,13,APWRGRDNTGELF
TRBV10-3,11,AATKGQNTEAF
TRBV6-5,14,ASSYSAGFKRGEAF
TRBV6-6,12,ASSYWEGGETQY
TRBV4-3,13,ASSQNRLNNQPQH
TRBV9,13,ASSVTASGGNEQF
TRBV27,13,ASSLGQGVTDTQY
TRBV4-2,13,ASSQEGGESYEQY
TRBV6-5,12,ASSARTLASEQY
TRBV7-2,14,ASSWGRGRGLNEQF
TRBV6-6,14,ASSYVAGGPPDTQY
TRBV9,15,ASSGTRSAGGSETQY
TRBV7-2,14,ASSLGPPGGTDTQY
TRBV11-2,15,ASSLDAGAGGNQPQH
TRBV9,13,ASSVTSGRGNTQY
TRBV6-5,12,ASTTGTSGYEQY
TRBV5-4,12,ASSFRGIPETQY
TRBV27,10,ASSFRGYEQY
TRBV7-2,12,ASGLGTAPNEQY
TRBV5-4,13,ASSLVAGVGSEQF
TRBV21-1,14,ASSTFKGQALDSIY
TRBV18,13,ASSPDSRGLHEQY
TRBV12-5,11,ASGFGIQETQY
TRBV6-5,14,ASSFALAGGQETQY
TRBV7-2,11,ASSGQGNTEAF
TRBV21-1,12,ASSNGAGKETQY
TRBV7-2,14,ASSLDSGRETYGYT